Listed below are T cell receptor beta chains from one sample, sequenced in a study of beta chain features in type 1 diabetes. Generated by immunoSEQ multiplex PCR, the TCRdb table keeps only in-frame clones and is missing some. Seen here are some 410,000 clones, approximately 13% observed once, and the top ten hold roughly 0.035%. Sequenced sample: naive CD4+ T cells from blood. The receptors derive from a man aged 25-40 years in good health. The CDR3 runs from the conserved cysteine through the conserved F or W. The D gene is left open where the match is weak. Rows give clone size only sometimes, using once, few, many, or a class for an expanded clone.

TRBJ1-1	TRBV30	-	-	TGTGCCTGGAGAAAGGACACTTTCACTGAAGCTTTCTTT	CAWRKDTFTEAFF
TRBJ2-7	TRBV18	-	-	TGTGCCAGCTCACCGTTTCCCGGTTACGAGCAGTACTTC	CASSPFPGYEQYF
TRBJ2-1	TRBV5-1	-	-	TGCGCCAGCAGCTTGGGTCTAGCGAGCAATGAGCAGTTCTTC	CASSLGLASNEQFF
TRBJ1-1	TRBV25-1	-	TRBD1	TGTGCCAGCAGACCCAGGGGGACAACTGAAGCTTTCTTT	CASRPRGTTEAFF
TRBJ1-1	TRBV9	-	-	TGTGCCAGCAGCGTGACAGGTCTGGAGAACACTGAAGCTTTCTTT	CASSVTGLENTEAFF
TRBJ1-2	TRBV19	few	TRBD1	TGTGCCAGTTACCCTGGGACAGGGGGATATAGCGGCGGCTACACCTTC	CASYPGTGGYSGGYTF
TRBJ1-1	TRBV9	few	-	TGTGCCAGCAGTGACCTGTTGAACACTGAAGCTTTCTTT	CASSDLLNTEAFF
TRBJ1-6	TRBV7-2	-	-	TGTGCCAGCAGTGGAAAGGGGACGGAATTTAATTCACCCCTCCACTTT	CASSGKGTEFNSPLHF
TRBJ2-1	TRBV5-1	few	-	TGCGCCAGCAGCTTGGGCGGAAGCGCCTACAATGAGCAGTTCTTC	CASSLGGSAYNEQFF
TRBJ2-5	TRBV29-1	-	-	TGCAGCGTTGAAGAGGGGGGTAATTATCAAGAGACCCAGTACTTC	CSVEEGGNYQETQYF
TRBJ2-1	TRBV6-4	-	-	TGTGCCAGCAGTGTGGCCCGGGACAGCGGGGAAAATGAGCAGTTCTTC	CASSVARDSGENEQFF
TRBJ2-1	TRBV4-3	few	-	TGCGCCAGCAGCCAGCAACCGGGACCCCGGATCAATGAGCAGTTCTTC	CASSQQPGPRINEQFF
TRBJ2-1	TRBV6-5	few	-	TGTGCCAGCAGCTACGACAGTCAGAATAGGGTCAATGAGCAGTTCTTC	CASSYDSQNRVNEQFF
TRBJ2-7	TRBV20-1	-	TRBD1	TGCAGTGCCCGCAGGGGGTACGAGCAGTACTTC	CSARRGYEQYF
TRBJ2-2	TRBV19	-	-	TGTGCCAGTAGTATTCGGACAGAAATAAACACCGGGGAGCTGTTTTTT	CASSIRTEINTGELFF
TRBJ2-3	TRBV11-3	-	-	TGTGCCAGCAGCTCCATCCCCTATACGCAGTATTTT	CASSSIPYTQYF
TRBJ2-2	TRBV29-1	few	-	TGCAGCGTTGGTTCGGGGGTGGACGGGGAGCTGTTTTTT	CSVGSGVDGELFF
TRBJ1-1	TRBV29-1	few	-	TGCAGCGTCCTGAACACTGAAGCTTTCTTT	CSVLNTEAFF
TRBJ1-1	TRBV27	-	TRBD1	TGTGCCAGCAGACGTAACAGGGGTCAAACTGAAGCTTTCTTT	CASRRNRGQTEAFF
TRBJ2-4	TRBV9	-	TRBD1	TGTGCCAGCAGCCCTAGGGACAGTGAGAACATTCAGTACTTC	CASSPRDSENIQYF
TRBJ1-2	TRBV20-1	-	-	TGCAGTCACACAGGAAATTATGGCTACACCTTC	CSHTGNYGYTF
TRBJ2-7	TRBV7-8	-	TRBD1	TGTGCCAGCAGCCCGGGACAGCGAGTAGTGTACGAGCAGTACTTC	CASSPGQRVVYEQYF
TRBJ1-1	TRBV7-2	few	-	TGTGCCAGCAGCGTACAGGGAGATACTGAAGCTTTCTTT	CASSVQGDTEAFF
TRBJ2-5	TRBV7-6	few	-	TGTGCCAGCAGCTTAAAGGGAGAGACCCAGTACTTC	CASSLKGETQYF
TRBJ2-7	TRBV5-6	-	-	TGTGCCAGCAGCTTGAATGGGTTTCCCTACGAGCAGTACTTC	CASSLNGFPYEQYF
TRBJ2-2	TRBV7-9	-	-	TGTGCCAGCAGCTTAGCAGAAGCGAACACCGGGGAGCTGTTTTTT	CASSLAEANTGELFF
TRBJ2-3	TRBV30	many	-	TGTGCCTGGAGTGCTGGGGCTGTGACCGCAGATACGCAGTATTTT	CAWSAGAVTADTQYF
TRBJ2-6	TRBV2	-	-	TGTGCCAGCAGTGAACAACAGAGCTCTGGGGCCAACGTCCTGACTTTC	CASSEQQSSGANVLTF
TRBJ2-1	TRBV7-3	-	TRBD2	TGTGCCAGCAGCCCTTGGGGACTAGCGGGACTGACTCAAAATGAGCAGTTCTTC	CASSPWGLAGLTQNEQFF
TRBJ1-5	TRBV4-1	-	-	TGCGCCAGCAGCCAAGGATCCGAGGGGCAGCCCCAGCATTTT	CASSQGSEGQPQHF
TRBJ2-1	TRBV7-2	-	-	TGTGCCAGCAGCCGGCGAGGAGTGGTCGGCAATGAGCAGTTCTTC	CASSRRGVVGNEQFF
TRBJ2-5	TRBV6-5	few	TRBD2	TGTGCCAGCAAGCGGGGCAGCCAAGAGACCCAGTACTTC	CASKRGSQETQYF
TRBJ1-4	TRBV7-9	-	-	TGTGCCAGCAGCTTCGACGGGTTAAATGAAAAACTGTTTTTT	CASSFDGLNEKLFF
TRBJ2-3	TRBV7-2	-	-	TGTGCCAGCAGCTTAGTCACCATCTCAGATACGCAGTATTTT	CASSLVTISDTQYF
TRBJ2-3	TRBV11-2	-	TRBD2	TGTGCCTCGCCCAGCGGGAATACGCAGTATTTT	CASPSGNTQYF